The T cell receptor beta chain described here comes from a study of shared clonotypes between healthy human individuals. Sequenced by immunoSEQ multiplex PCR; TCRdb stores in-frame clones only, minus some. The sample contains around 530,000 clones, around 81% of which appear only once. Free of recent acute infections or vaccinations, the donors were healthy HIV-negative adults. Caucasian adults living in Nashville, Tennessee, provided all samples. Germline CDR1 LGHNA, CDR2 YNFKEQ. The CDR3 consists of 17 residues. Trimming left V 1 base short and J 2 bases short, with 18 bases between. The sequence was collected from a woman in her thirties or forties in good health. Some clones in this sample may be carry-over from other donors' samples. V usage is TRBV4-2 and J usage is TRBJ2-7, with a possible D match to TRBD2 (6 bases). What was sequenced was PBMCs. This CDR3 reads CASSQGSGGTAPYEQYF. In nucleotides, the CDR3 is TGTGCCAGCAGCCAAGGATCCGGCGGGACCGCCCCCTACGAGCAGTACTTC.